Many counts were recorded for the clone carrying this T cell receptor beta chain. This entry belongs to a study of T cells after yellow fever vaccination. TCRdb re-derived calls from the 5' RACE reads in MiXCR, one entry per CDR3 protein. The repertoire includes some 110,000 distinct CDR3 sequences, 7.4% of them detected once, and roughly 2.6% sits in the top ten. V lost 0 bases to trimming and J lost 6 bases, with 6 bases between them. The CDR3 is 12 residues long. CDR1 DFQATT and CDR2 SNEGSKA come from the germline V gene (reference sequence). This TCR was sampled from a young man who received the YFV17D yellow fever vaccine. The sequencing used CD4+ T cells sorted from PBMCs, collected around 10 days after the first yellow fever vaccination. The chain joins TRBV20-1 to TRBJ2-4, with D unresolved. Here the CDR3 DNA reads TGCAGTGCTAGAGATTTCTCAAACATTCAGTACTTC. Its translation is CSARDFSNIQYF.